Below, 32 T cell receptor beta chains from the same sample are listed, as sequenced in a study of shared clonotypes between healthy human individuals. Assay used: immunoSEQ multiplex PCR; TCRdb lists only in-frame clones, some missing. The table includes 2 million to 3 million clones, around nine tenths detected once. Source material: naive CD4+ T cells sorted from blood. Subset given: CD45RA+ positively selected. Receptor source: a man aged 18 to 35 in good health.

CDR3 bases: TGTGCCAGCAGCTTAGTACTAGCGGGTCGCACAGATACGCAGTATTTT. This codes for CASSLVLAGRTDTQYF. This sequence joins TRBV7-9 and TRBJ2-3; 9 nucleotides align to TRBD2. The CDR3 has 16 residues. CDR1 and CDR2 (germline): SEHNR, FQNEAQ (reference sequence). Trimming took 1 base from V and 1 from J; bases not matched to a gene: 3.

V and J are TRBV2 and TRBJ2-5; 12 bases fit TRBD2. The CDR3 runs 15 residues. Germline V lookup: CDR1 SNHLY, CDR2 FYNNEI. V shed 5 bases and J 5 bases; nucleotides not matched to a gene: 6. CDR3 nucleotides: TGTGCCAGCAGTAGGACTAGCGGGGTCCGGGAGACCCAGTACTTC. This codes for CASSRTSGVRETQYF.

This rearrangement joins TRBV18 to TRBJ2-7, with D hard to call. Trimming removed 0 bases at V and 1 base at J, with 13 bases between. CDR3 size: 16 residues. Germline V gene lookup returns CDR1 KGHSH and CDR2 LQKENI. The CDR3 coding sequence is TGTGCCAGCTCACCACCGGATCAGTTGGGATCCTACGAGCAGTACTTC. It yields the protein CASSPPDQLGSYEQYF.

V gene TRBV7-2 combines with J gene TRBJ1-5; D remains unclear. V was cut by 5 bases and J by 2 bases, with 4 bases left in between. The CDR3 runs to 12 residues. Germline CDR1 is SGHTA and CDR2 is FQGNSA. CDR3 residues: CASSGRNQPQHF. The CDR3 bases are TGTGCCAGCAGCGGTCGCAATCAGCCCCAGCATTTT.

The V call is TRBV5-1, the J call TRBJ1-4; D is possibly TRBD1 (6 bases). Germline V gene data show CDR1 as SGHRS and CDR2 as YFSETQ. The ends were cut back, 4 bases at V and 0 bases at J, with 10 bases in the middle. The CDR3 runs to 15 residues. CDR3 amino acids: CASSIGQPTNEKLFF. CDR3 sequence (DNA): TGCGCCAGCAGCATAGGACAGCCAACTAATGAAAAACTGTTTTTT.

The genes are TRBV15 and TRBJ2-3; 10 nucleotides align to TRBD1. The V gene end was trimmed by 5 bases and the J gene end by 5 bases; junction bases not matched to a gene: 7. Per germline, CDR1 LNHNV and CDR2 YYDKDF (reference sequence). The CDR3 is made up of 15 amino acids. CDR3 amino acids: CATSSRRTGGDTQYF. DNA for the CDR3: TGTGCCACCAGCTCCCGTCGGACAGGGGGAGATACGCAGTATTTT.

This clone appeared a few times. The V call is TRBV6-1, the J call TRBJ1-2, with unresolved D. The CDR3 has 14 amino acids. V was shortened by 2 bases and J by 4 bases, with 11 bases between the two germline ends. In germline, CDR1 is MNHNS, CDR2 SASEGT. The DNA for the CDR3 is TGTGCCAGCAGTGAACGGGGAATCGGCTATGGCTACACCTTC. Translating it yields CASSERGIGYGYTF.

The chain is built from TRBV14 and TRBJ2-2, with D perhaps TRBD2 (5 bases). This CDR3 region has 14 residues. CDR1 and CDR2 from the germline V gene are SGHDN and FVKESK. Trimming cost V 5 bases and J 6 bases, with 13 bases left between them. The chain's CDR3 is CASSNRGRAGELFF. The CDR3, as DNA: TGTGCCAGCAGCAACCGGGGTCGGGCCGGGGAGCTGTTTTTT.

The rearrangement joins TRBV6-5 to TRBJ2-7, with a possible D match to TRBD2 (7 bases). This CDR3 contains 14 residues. With 6 bases removed from V and 2 bases from J, the gap between germline ends came to 14 bases. Germline loops: CDR1 MNHEY, CDR2 SVGAGI. The CDR3 DNA sequence: TGTGCCAGCAGCTGGGGGGGGGCCCCCTACGAGCAGTACTTC. The encoded protein is CASSWGGAPYEQYF.

The V gene is TRBV7-9, the J gene TRBJ2-3; 10 nucleotides match TRBD2. V shed 5 bases, J shed 6 bases, and the junction held 8 bases outside the gene matches. CDR1 is SEHNR, CDR2 FQNEAQ, per germline (reference sequence). This CDR3 is built from 15 residues. The CDR3 spells CASSLGASGSDTQYF. The CDR3 nucleotides read TGTGCCAGCAGCCTTGGGGCTAGCGGGAGTGATACGCAGTATTTT.

This clone came up once. V usage is TRBV7-6 and J usage is TRBJ1-2, with unresolved D. Trimming pared 2 bases from V and 3 bases from J, leaving 10 bases between. This CDR3 has 14 amino acids. Germline assignment: CDR1 SGHVS and CDR2 FNYEAQ. CDR3 in DNA: TGTGCCAGCAGCTTACTCAACGGAGACTATGGCTACACCTTC. It is translated as CASSLLNGDYGYTF. Variable domain in full (rest from reference TRBV7-6 and TRBJ1-2): GAGVSQSPRYKVTKRGQDVALRCDPISGHVSLYWYRQALGQGPEFLTYFNYEAQQDKSGLPNDRFSAERPEGSISTLTIQRTEQRDSAMYRCASSLLNGDYGYTFGSGTRLTVV.

This rearrangement joins TRBV28 to TRBJ2-3; D may correspond to TRBD1 or TRBD2 (5 bases each). The V gene lost 8 bases and the J gene lost 0 bases, with 9 bases spanning the gap. The CDR3 runs 13 residues. Germline CDR1 is MDHEN and CDR2 is SYDVKM. The CDR3 DNA reads as TGTGCCAGCCGGGACGCTAGCACAGATACGCAGTATTTT. Translation gives CASRDASTDTQYF.

The rearrangement joins TRBV4-2 to TRBJ2-7, with no clear D. The CDR3 runs 11 residues. V lost 0 bases to trimming and J lost 7 bases, with 4 bases between them. The germline CDR1 and CDR2 sequences are LGHNA and YNFKEQ. The CDR3 reads CASSQDKEQYF. CDR3 DNA: TGTGCCAGCAGCCAAGATAAAGAGCAGTACTTC.

The CDR3 DNA is TGTGCCAGCGGGGACAGGGGACGTAGCACAGATACGCAGTATTTT. Translated: CASGDRGRSTDTQYF. The chain uses TRBV2 and TRBJ2-3; TRBD1 matches 10 bases. In germline, CDR1 is SNHLY, CDR2 FYNNEI. V lost 8 bases to trimming and J lost 0 bases; unmatched junction nucleotides: 5. The CDR3 consists of 15 residues.

This clone was seen once. The J gene is TRBJ2-1, the V gene TRBV11-3; TRBD1 matches at 7 bases. Germline V gene lookup returns CDR1 SGHNT and CDR2 YENEEA. V shed 0 bases, J shed 4 bases, and the junction held 9 bases outside the gene matches. This CDR3 has 17 residues. DNA of the CDR3: TGTGCCAGCAGCTTAGATCAGGTCGGGGACAGTTACAATGAGCAGTTCTTC. The encoded protein is CASSLDQVGDSYNEQFF.

The chain couples TRBV28 to TRBJ1-2; perhaps TRBD1 as D (6 bases). Per the germline V gene, CDR1 is MDHEN and CDR2 is SYDVKM. Trimming stripped 6 bases from V and 4 bases from J, with 12 bases between. CDR3 size: 13 residues. The CDR3 region is CASSRDRLYGYTF. CDR3 in DNA: TGTGCCAGCAGCCGAGACAGGCTCTATGGCTACACCTTC.

This chain joins TRBV9 and TRBJ1-2, with D unclear. V lost 0 bases and J lost 0, with 6 bases in between. The germline CDR1 and CDR2 sequences are SGDLS and YYNGEE. This CDR3 has 14 amino acids. CDR3 nucleotides: TGTGCCAGCAGCGTAGGGTTGTCTAACTATGGCTACACCTTC. This translates into CASSVGLSNYGYTF. Looking up the rest from reference TRBV9 and TRBJ1-2 gives the full variable domain: DSGVTQTPKHLITATGQRVTLRCSPRSGDLSVYWYQQSLDQGLQFLIQYYNGEERAKGNILERFSAQQFPDLHSELNLSSLELGDSALYFCASSVGLSNYGYTFGSGTRLTVV.

The gene calls are TRBV10-3 and TRBJ2-2, with a possible D match to TRBD1 (5 bases). V was pared by 0 bases and J by 0 bases, with 14 bases between. The CDR3 consists of 18 residues. Germline V gene data show CDR1 as ENHRY and CDR2 as SYGVKD. DNA for the CDR3: TGTGCCATCAGTGAGTCGCCTGGGCAGGGCCCGAACACCGGGGAGCTGTTTTTT. Translated: CAISESPGQGPNTGELFF.

The chain carries TRBV9 and TRBJ2-3; possible D gene TRBD1, 5 bases. The ends were cut back, 3 bases at V and 1 base at J, with 12 bases in the middle. Looked up from germline, CDR1 is SGDLS and CDR2 is YYNGEE. The CDR3 runs to 15 residues. CDR3 amino acids: CASSGGHGGTDTQYF. The DNA for the CDR3 is TGTGCCAGCAGCGGGGGCCACGGAGGCACAGATACGCAGTATTTT.

Of note for this clone: This same CDR3 is encoded by further DNA sequences in the sample. The chain employs TRBV30 and TRBJ1-5, with TRBD1 matching 9 bases. This CDR3 has 14 amino acids. V shed 1 base and J 4 bases; nucleotides not matched to a gene: 2. Germline CDR1 is GTSNPN and CDR2 is SVGIG (reference sequence). The CDR3 DNA reads TGTGCCTGGAGTGGAGGGACAGGGAATCAGCCCCAGCATTTT. Translating gives CAWSGGTGNQPQHF. The whole variable domain, remainder taken from reference TRBV30 and TRBJ1-5, is SQTIHQWPATLVQPVGSPLSLECTVEGTSNPNLYWYRQAAGRGLQLLFYSVGIGQISSEVPQNLSASRPQDRQFILSSKKLLLSDSGFYLCAWSGGTGNQPQHFGDGTRLSIL.

This clone showed up just once. This chain links TRBV11-2 with TRBJ2-7, with D possibly being TRBD1 (7 bases). Trimming left V 5 bases short and J 5 bases short, with 19 bases between. CDR1 is SGHAT and CDR2 is FQNNGV in the germline V gene. The CDR3 spans 15 residues. The CDR3 region has the DNA TGTGCCAGCAGCCCCGGTCAGGGGGGCTGGAACGAGCAGTACTTC. This translates into CASSPGQGGWNEQYF.

The chain couples TRBV6-5 to TRBJ2-7, with 8 bases aligning to TRBD1. Germline CDR1 is MNHEY and CDR2 is SVGAGI. Trimming took 4 bases from V and 7 from J; bases not matched to a gene: 9. The CDR3 has 14 amino acids. In DNA, the CDR3 is TGTGCCAGCAGTTCCCCAGGACAGGGAGGAGAGCAGTACTTC. Protein: CASSSPGQGGEQYF.

The chain links TRBV2 to TRBJ1-2, with 10 bases lining up with TRBD1. V gave up 6 bases and J gave up 2 bases; unmatched junction bases: 3. The CDR3 runs to 14 residues. CDR1 is SNHLY and CDR2 is FYNNEI in the germline V gene. The CDR3 DNA is TGTGCCAGCAGCGGACAGGGGGACAACTATGGCTACACCTTC. Amino acids: CASSGQGDNYGYTF.

This clone was detected only a few times. This sequence joins TRBV10-1 and TRBJ1-6, with 7 positions matching TRBD1. The CDR3 consists of 12 residues. Germline V CDR1 and CDR2: WNHNN, SYGVQD (reference sequence). J gave up 15 bases and V 2 bases, and 4 bases lay outside the gene matches. The CDR3 DNA follows: TGCGCCAGCAGTGAGCCCGGACAGGACCTCCACTTT. Translation: CASSEPGQDLHF.

The chain uses TRBV4-1 and TRBJ1-2; D is possibly TRBD1 (5 bases). The CDR3 has 17 amino acids. Germline V gives CDR1 MGHRA, CDR2 YSYEKL. Trimming took 2 bases from V and 6 from J, leaving 22 bases between them. This CDR3 is CASSQSVLGGRLDGYTF. DNA of the CDR3: TGCGCCAGCAGCCAATCGGTTCTGGGGGGGAGGTTGGATGGCTACACCTTC.

The chain uses TRBV6-1 and TRBJ2-2, with a weak D call TRBD2 (5 bases). The CDR3 totals 14 residues. Trimming took 6 bases from V and 3 from J, leaving 11 bases between them. From germline, CDR1 is MNHNS and CDR2 SASEGT. The CDR3 spells CASRLEGYTGELFF. For the CDR3, the DNA is TGTGCCAGCAGGCTAGAGGGTTACACCGGGGAGCTGTTTTTT.

This clone showed up just once. This chain links TRBV5-1 with TRBJ1-1; D is unclear. This CDR3 comprises 14 residues. Trimming removed 6 bases from V and 1 base from J, with 13 bases in between. Per germline, CDR1 SGHRS and CDR2 YFSETQ. The CDR3 is CASNPVPTNTEAFF. CDR3 DNA: TGCGCCAGCAACCCAGTCCCGACGAACACTGAAGCTTTCTTT.

The genes are TRBV5-1 and TRBJ2-7; TRBD2 matches at 10 bases. Germline lookup yields CDR1 SGHRS and CDR2 YFSETQ. With 5 bases clipped from V and 4 bases from J, the junction kept 12 bases outside the gene matches. The CDR3 is 16 amino acids. The CDR3, as DNA: TGCGCCAGCAGGTGGACTAGCGGACCTTCTGGGTACGAGCAGTACTTC. This codes for CASRWTSGPSGYEQYF.

The chain couples TRBV11-2 to TRBJ2-7; a weak D match, TRBD2 (6 bases). The CDR3 contains 11 residues. Germline CDR1 and CDR2: SGHAT and FQNNGV. V was clipped by 5 bases and J by 7 bases, with 9 bases between them. The CDR3 sequence is CASSHGGEQYF. CDR3 nucleotides: TGTGCCAGCAGCCACGGGGGAGAGCAGTACTTC.

The chain combines TRBV6-6 with TRBJ2-5; tentatively, D is TRBD1 (5 bases). This CDR3 is 13 amino acids long. Germline CDR1 is MNHNY and CDR2 is SVGAGI (reference sequence). V shed 7 bases and J shed 1 base, with 10 bases lying between them. CDR3 protein: CASIPGLQETQYF. The CDR3 region has the DNA TGTGCCAGCATCCCAGGGCTCCAAGAGACCCAGTACTTC.

The chain has TRBV18 and TRBJ2-1; 8 nucleotides match TRBD2. Trimming at V came to 4 bases and at J to 3 bases, leaving 8 bases not matched to a gene. Germline CDR1 is KGHSH and CDR2 is LQKENI. The CDR3 runs 16 residues. Here the CDR3 reads CASSRGSGAYYNEQFF. In DNA form, the CDR3 reads TGTGCCAGCTCACGGGGTAGCGGGGCCTACTACAATGAGCAGTTCTTC.

This clone was found a few times. The chain joins TRBV30 to TRBJ1-1; D ambiguous. CDR1 is GTSNPN, CDR2 SVGIG, per germline (reference sequence). V dropped 0 bases and J dropped 11 bases, with 10 bases sitting between them. The length of the CDR3 is 11 residues. The CDR3 bases are TGTGCCTGGAGTGTACTCGTTGCGGCTTTCTTT. Translation: CAWSVLVAAFF.